This TCR beta chain was profiled in a study of CD8+ T cells in alopecia areata. Regarding the study as a whole: A great number of expanded lesional clones endured in scalp and blood during tofacitinib.

Sample treatment: oral pan-JAK inhibitor, 5-10 mg twice daily. As part of sample collection, lesional scalp punch biopsies and peripheral blood were taken from alopecia areata patients. The researchers isolated CD4+ and CD8+ T cells from PBMCs by sorting. CDR3 length: 12 amino acids. Germline values: CDR1 MNHNS, CDR2 SASEGT. V lost 5 bases and J 0 bases, leaving 4 bases between the germline ends. Following RNA extraction, reverse transcription yielded cDNA that acted as the sequencing template. Using immunoSEQ multiplex PCR, the repertoire was profiled, and TCRdb retains in-frame clones only, with some absent. Of roughly 210,000 clones listed, roughly 44% are singletons. A note on this clone: Antigen: not known.

The rearrangement links TRBV6-1 to TRBJ1-1, with D unresolved. This sequence was found in a human donor with alopecia areata. The sample consisted of CD4+ T cells sorted from blood, taken around week 37, from a patient treated with tofacitinib. In DNA, the CDR3 is TGTGCCAGCAGTTTAATGAACACTGAAGCTTTCTTT. Its translation is CASSLMNTEAFF.